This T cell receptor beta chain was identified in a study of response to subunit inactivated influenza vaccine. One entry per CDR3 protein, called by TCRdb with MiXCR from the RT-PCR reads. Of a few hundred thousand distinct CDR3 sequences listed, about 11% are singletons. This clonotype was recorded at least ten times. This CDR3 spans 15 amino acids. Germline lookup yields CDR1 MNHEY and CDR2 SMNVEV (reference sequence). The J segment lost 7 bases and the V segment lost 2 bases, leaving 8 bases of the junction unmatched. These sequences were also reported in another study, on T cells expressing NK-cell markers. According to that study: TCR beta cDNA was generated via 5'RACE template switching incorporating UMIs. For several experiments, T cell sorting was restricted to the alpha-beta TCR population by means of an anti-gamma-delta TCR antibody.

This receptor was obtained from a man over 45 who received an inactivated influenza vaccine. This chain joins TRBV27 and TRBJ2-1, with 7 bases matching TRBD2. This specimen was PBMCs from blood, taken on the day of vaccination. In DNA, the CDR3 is TGTGCCAGCAGTTTAATTGGGGGAGGGGAAAATGAGCAGTTCTTC. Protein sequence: CASSLIGGGENEQFF.